This passage covers 5 T cell receptor beta chains from one sample sequenced in a study of shared clonotypes between healthy human individuals. Measured with immunoSEQ multiplex PCR; TCRdb has only the in-frame clones, and not every one. Among fewer than 500,000 clones, 60% to 80% were seen once, and the ten largest hold around 12%. Material: PBMCs. The receptors here all came from a woman aged 40 to 49 in good health. Some clones in this sample may be carry-over from other donors' samples.

This clone was counted a few times. The chain combines TRBV7-9 with TRBJ2-7, with D possibly being TRBD2 (6 bases). CDR1 SEHNR and CDR2 FQNEAQ come from the germline V gene (reference sequence). CDR3 length: 15 residues. V lost 5 bases to trimming and J lost 3 bases, with 17 bases between them. The CDR3 spells CASSPSGRDYYEQYF. The CDR3 coding sequence is TGTGCCAGCAGCCCGTCCGGGCGGGATTACTACGAGCAGTACTTC.

This clone occurred a few times. The rearrangement links TRBV19 to TRBJ2-7; 10 bases fit TRBD1. The CDR3 runs 13 residues. J was trimmed by 3 bases and V by 6 bases; bases with no gene match: 2. Germline loops: CDR1 LNHDA, CDR2 SQIVND (reference sequence). Written as DNA, the CDR3 is TGTGCCAGTAGGGGGACAGGGGTCTACGAGCAGTACTTC. This translates into CASRGTGVYEQYF.

V is TRBV5-1 and J is TRBJ2-3, with 9 positions matching TRBD1. Per germline, CDR1 SGHRS and CDR2 YFSETQ. The CDR3 sequence is 15 residues long. With V trimmed by 3 bases and J by 6 bases, 8 bases remained unmatched. The CDR3 reads CASSYGTGISDTQYF. The CDR3 DNA sequence: TGCGCCAGCAGCTATGGGACAGGGATTAGTGATACGCAGTATTTT.

A single count supports this clone. This chain connects TRBV2 to TRBJ1-2; no clear D gene. The CDR3 length is 12 residues. The ends were cut back, 4 bases at V and 1 base at J, with 4 bases in the middle. CDR1 and CDR2 from the germline V gene are SNHLY and FYNNEI. The chain's CDR3 is CASSGDNYGYTF. CDR3 sequence (DNA): TGTGCCAGCAGTGGGGATAACTATGGCTACACCTTC.

This chain uses TRBV7-2 with TRBJ2-3; 7 bases are shared with TRBD2. The CDR3 totals 16 residues. The germline V gene encodes CDR1 SGHTA and CDR2 FQGNSA. V shed 4 bases, J shed 4 bases, and the junction held 11 bases outside the gene matches. The CDR3 sequence: CASSWVGSGSSDTQYF. The CDR3, as DNA: TGTGCCAGCAGCTGGGTGGGTAGCGGGTCGTCAGATACGCAGTATTTT.